The subject of this entry is one T cell receptor beta chain. Cells designated naive CD8 were CD45RO-negative and were positively selected for CCR7, with terminally differentiated effector memory CD45RA+ cells excluded. Data came from immunoSEQ multiplex PCR; TCRdb stores just in-frame clones and leaves some out. The data show about 2 million clones, with about 95% seen just once and roughly 1.1% held by the top ten. This entry comes from a study of shared clonotypes between healthy human individuals. For the study at large: The donor pool was made up of two women and a few men aged 18 to 49. Every donor yielded three CD4 naive, three CD4 memory, two CD8 naive and one CD8 memory plate.

Trimming at V came to 0 bases and at J to 8 bases, leaving 7 bases not matched to a gene. Germline CDR1 is SGHTA and CDR2 is FQGTGA. The CDR3 loop spans 16 amino acids. The J gene is TRBJ2-1, the V gene TRBV7-3; 10 bases match TRBD2. Sequenced sample: naive CD8+ T cells sorted from blood. This TCR derives from a man between 18 and 29 years old in good health. The CDR3 is CASSLTLAGAPYEQFF. The CDR3 nucleotides read TGTGCCAGCAGCTTAACTCTAGCGGGGGCCCCTTATGAGCAGTTCTTC.